The clone carrying this TCR beta chain was detected a few times. Its antigen is currently unknown. Using its own MiXCR run on the 5' RACE reads, TCRdb lists one record per CDR3 protein. The repertoire holds fewer than 650,000 distinct CDR3 sequences, with 7.5% to 10% as singletons. Trimming at V came to 7 bases and at J to 14 bases, leaving 14 bases not matched to a gene. Germline V gene sequence: CDR1 SQVTM, CDR2 ANQGSEA. This CDR3 contains 12 residues. The entry originates in a study of identical twins. Findings of the study overall: Insertions ran lower in abundant cord blood beta clonotypes, though not in memory repertoires.

The same sample was also studied in work on yellow fever vaccine responses in identical twins.

The TCR sequence derives from a woman between 18 and 30 years old in good health. Input material: PBMCs. This chain connects TRBV29-1 to TRBJ2-1; 7 bases are a match to TRBD2. The CDR3 region is CSATSESVREFF. The CDR3 region has the DNA TGCAGCGCTACTAGCGAGTCGGTTCGTGAGTTCTTC.